Each of the 5 T cell receptor beta chains below was sequenced from the same sample in a study of T cells in Graves' hyperthyroidism and ophthalmopathy. TCR beta CDR3 sequences were amplified from RNA transcripts. HTBI primers drove first-round RT-PCR of the TCR CDR3. TCRdb processed the multiplex PCR reads anew with MiXCR; each CDR3 protein has one entry. The data hold a few hundred thousand distinct CDR3 sequences, with roughly 14% observed a single time. Sequenced material: blood. Receptors were obtained from a woman in her thirties with Graves' hyperthyroidism that later progressed to Graves' ophthalmopathy.

This clonotype was counted between two and nine times. This sequence joins TRBV6-1 and TRBJ2-6; D assignment may be TRBD1 or TRBD2 (5 bases each). The CDR3 sequence is 17 residues long. Trimming took off 5 bases at V and 0 bases at J, with 14 bases between the two ends. Germline values: CDR1 MNHNS, CDR2 SASEGT. CDR3 in amino acids: CASSNQGRGSGANVLTF. CDR3 nucleotides: TGTGCCAGCAGTAACCAGGGACGGGGCTCTGGGGCCAACGTCCTGACTTTC.

The chain links TRBV24-1 to TRBJ2-5; the D gene could be TRBD1 or TRBD2 (6 bases each). The CDR3 runs 16 residues. V lost 5 bases and J lost 3, with 18 bases in between. CDR1 is KGHDR and CDR2 is SFDVKD in the germline V gene. CDR3 amino acids: CATSGGPGRREETQYF. The CDR3 DNA reads as TGTGCCACCAGTGGGGGGCCGGGACGGAGGGAAGAGACCCAGTACTTC.

At least ten counts were recorded for this clonotype. The CDR3 loop is CASTAVAVGSTEAFF. CDR3 nucleotides: TGTGCCAGCACCGCGGTGGCGGTCGGGAGCACTGAAGCTTTCTTT. The V gene is TRBV5-6, the J gene TRBJ1-1, with D unresolved. The CDR3 consists of 15 residues. V lost 6 bases to trimming and J lost 4 bases, with 19 bases between them. In germline, CDR1 is SGHDT, CDR2 YYEEEE.

This clonotype was found many times. The V and J genes are TRBV11-2 and TRBJ2-1; TRBD2 aligns across 8 bases. The CDR3 length is 18 residues. J lost 3 bases, V lost 3 bases, and 13 bases had no gene match. Per the germline V gene, CDR1 is SGHAT and CDR2 is FQNNGV. CDR3: CASSFVTGGRLGYNEQFF. CDR3 nucleotides: TGTGCCAGCAGCTTCGTAACGGGAGGGAGGTTGGGCTACAATGAGCAGTTCTTC.

This clonotype was found many times. The chain carries TRBV7-3 and TRBJ1-6; D unclear. This CDR3 contains 12 residues. Germline V gene lookup returns CDR1 SGHTA and CDR2 FQGTGA. V was cut by 4 bases and J by 2 bases, with 0 bases left in between. The CDR3 protein is CASSSYNSPLHF. The CDR3 DNA reads TGTGCCAGCAGCTCCTATAATTCACCCCTCCACTTT. The whole variable domain, remainder taken from reference TRBV7-3 and TRBJ1-6, is GAGVSQTPSNKVTEKGKYVELRCDPISGHTALYWYRQSLGQGPEFLIYFQGTGAADDSGLPNDRFFAVRPEGSVSTLKIQRTERGDSAVYLCASSSYNSPLHFGNGTRLTVT.